One and the same sample provided the 11 T cell receptor beta chains below, sequenced in a study of breast tumors, draining lymph nodes, adjacent tissues. Breast cancer patients provided tissue from their axillary draining lymph nodes. Each CDR3 protein is one row after TCRdb ran MiXCR on the multiplex PCR reads. Of approximately 90,000 distinct CDR3 sequences in the sample, roughly 28% were seen once. Sequencing was done on a sample of axillary lymph node tissue. The receptors shown here come from a female donor with breast cancer. Some clones in this sample may be carry-over from other donors' samples.

The chain employs TRBV11-2 and TRBJ2-7; D may be TRBD2 (5 bases). The V end was cut by 4 bases, the J end by 2 bases, with 27 bases between. Germline V gene data show CDR1 as SGHAT and CDR2 as FQNNGV. This CDR3 has 19 amino acids. CDR3 region: CASSSSSPAERRMTYEQYF. The CDR3 region has the DNA TGTGCCAGCAGCTCTTCCTCCCCTGCGGAGCGGCGTATGACCTACGAGCAGTACTTC.

This clonotype was counted a few times. A much larger clone sits a single nucleotide away, making a read error possible. The chain combines TRBV5-1 with TRBJ2-5; TRBD1 might be the D (6 bases). The CDR3 contains 14 residues. The germline gives CDR1 SGHRS, CDR2 YFSETQ. CDR3 sequence reads: CASSSQGYQDTQYF. The CDR3 DNA is TGCGCCAGCAGCTCCCAGGGGTACCAAGACACCCAGTACTTC.

A word on this clonotype: An end of the junction does not agree with germline; a read error may underlie this. The J gene is TRBJ2-7, the V gene TRBV20-1; D is perhaps TRBD1 or TRBD2 (6 bases each). The CDR3 is made up of 13 amino acids. Germline V gene sequence: CDR1 DFQATT, CDR2 SNEGSKA (reference sequence). CDR3 DNA sequence: TGCAGTGGCGGGACAAGGGAGGAGTACGCGCAGTACTTC. Translated: CSGGTREEYAQYF.

This clonotype appeared many times. The genes are TRBV5-6 and TRBJ2-1; 7 bases agree with TRBD1. V gave up 4 bases and J gave up 5 bases; unmatched junction bases: 6. Per germline, CDR1 SGHDT and CDR2 YYEEEE. This CDR3 is built from 14 residues. CDR3 nucleotide sequence: TGTGCCAGCAGCCCGGACAGGCCGGACAATGAGCAGTTCTTC. Protein: CASSPDRPDNEQFF. The full variable domain, its missing parts supplied by reference TRBV5-6 and TRBJ2-1, is DAGVTQSPTHLIKTRGQQVTLRCSPKSGHDTVSWYQQALGQGPQFIFQYYEEEERQRGNFPDRFSGHQFPNYSSELNVNALLLGDSALYLCASSPDRPDNEQFFGPGTRLTVL.

In its sample, this clonotype was seen many times. The rearrangement joins TRBV19 to TRBJ2-7; D might be TRBD2 (6 bases). CDR3 length equals 16 residues. From germline, CDR1 is LNHDA and CDR2 SQIVND (reference sequence). The V end lost 2 bases, the J end lost 0 bases, and 14 bases lay between the germline ends. CDR3 in amino acids: CASSIKLGGVSYEQYF. CDR3 DNA: TGTGCCAGTAGTATAAAGTTAGGCGGGGTCTCCTACGAGCAGTACTTC.

This clonotype was picked up many times. The rearrangement joins TRBV2 to TRBJ1-2; D not resolved. The CDR3 loop spans 14 amino acids. The germline gives CDR1 SNHLY, CDR2 FYNNEI. V lost 2 bases and J lost 3, with 10 bases in between. The CDR3 sequence is CASSERESDYGYTF. The CDR3 DNA sequence: TGTGCCAGCAGTGAAAGGGAATCGGACTATGGCTACACCTTC.

The CDR3 sequence is CSANPGTLCTEQFF. CDR3 sequence (DNA): TGCAGTGCCAACCCCGGGACACTATGCACTGAGCAGTTCTTC. The V call is TRBV20-1, the J call TRBJ2-1, with D maybe TRBD1 (6 bases). This CDR3 contains 14 residues. Trimming cost V 6 bases and J 9 bases, with 21 bases left between them. CDR1 is DFQATT, CDR2 SNEGSKA, per germline (reference sequence).

The chain recombines TRBV4-1 with TRBJ2-1; D is unclear. The CDR3 spans 12 residues. In germline, CDR1 is MGHRA, CDR2 YSYEKL. V gave up 3 bases and J gave up 6 bases, with 6 bases separating them. The CDR3 protein is CASSQATNEQFF. The CDR3 DNA reads as TGCGCCAGCAGCCAGGCGACCAATGAGCAGTTCTTC.

The V gene is TRBV4-1, the J gene TRBJ1-1, with D perhaps TRBD1 (6 bases). Trimming took 3 bases from V and 7 from J, leaving 12 bases between them. There are 13 residues in the CDR3. Germline V CDR1 and CDR2: MGHRA, YSYEKL. CDR3 DNA sequence: TGCGCCAGCAGCCACCGCCTACAGGGTGAAGCTTTCTTT. It codes for CASSHRLQGEAFF.

This clonotype was seen many times. The chain joins TRBV19 to TRBJ2-5; TRBD2 is a possible D gene (6 bases). CDR1 is LNHDA, CDR2 SQIVND, per germline (reference sequence). The V and J ends lost 5 bases and 5 bases respectively, with 15 bases between them. The CDR3 extends over 14 amino acids. CDR3 nucleotides: TGTGCCAGTAGTCCCCCGGGAGTACGGGAGACCCAGTACTTC. Translation gives CASSPPGVRETQYF.

This clonotype was observed at least ten times. V is TRBV5-4 and J is TRBJ2-7, with 8 positions matching TRBD1. V gave up 3 bases and J gave up 6 bases; unmatched junction bases: 11. CDR1 SGHNT and CDR2 YYREEE come from the germline V gene (reference sequence). The CDR3 has 15 residues. Here the CDR3 reads CASSSRTGILVEQYF. The CDR3 DNA is TGTGCCAGCAGCTCCAGGACAGGGATTTTGGTCGAGCAGTACTTC.